A selection of T cell receptor beta chains follows, all from one sample in a study of blood T cell repertoires in COVID-19. The method was immunoSEQ multiplex PCR; TCRdb's version includes in-frame clones alone and lacks a portion of them. The sample yields under 300,000 clones, around 82% seen once. Sequencing used PBMCs or T cells enriched from blood (not recorded which). The receptor source for this set is a man aged 45-65 years who had recovered from COVID-19. Both conserved end residues are part of each CDR3. The D gene is left open where the match is weak. Where a row states a size, it is once, few, many or the class of an expanded clone; other rows omit it.

.	.	TRBV3-1/TRBV3-2	CASSQRGWGNTIYF
.	TRBD2	TRBV5-1	CASSLAGGPDTQYF
.	TRBD2	TRBV9	CASSVGLAGLSSYNEQFF
.	TRBD2	TRBV25-1	CASSELSSGGKGEQFF
.	.	TRBV21-1	CASPRYYEQYF
once	.	TRBV20-1	CSASVYGLTDTQYF
once	TRBD1	TRBV7-3	CASSLTGANTGELFF
.	.	TRBV6-5	CASRGTGRDTEAFF
once	TRBD1	TRBV6-5	CASSPTGSGDTQYF
few	.	TRBV2	CASSEVEPSGANVLTF
.	.	TRBV28	CASSQYQAYSGNTIYF
once	TRBD1	TRBV28	CASSPYRGPKNVHEQYF
.	.	TRBV6-2/TRBV6-3	CASSYSSGVVGSGELFF
once	.	TRBV18	CASSPRHATGELFF
.	TRBD1	TRBV27	CASSSPGQGAYTEAFF
.	TRBD2	TRBV5-1	CASSLGLRGGSDTQYF
.	.	TRBV7-2	CASSLEQAWIFEKLFF
few	.	TRBV5-1	CASSSTSQTSYNEQFF
once	.	TRBV5-6	CASSDAGGLEKLFF
.	TRBD1	TRBV7-2	CASSLAGTGGYNEQFF
.	.	TRBV6-1	CASSEDQGWLVGYEQYF
once	TRBD1	TRBV7-7	CASSLGQGAAFEQFF
.	.	TRBV18	CASSPPDRSYGYTF
.	TRBD2	TRBV6-4	CASSPGLAIHNEQFF
.	TRBD2	TRBV24-1	CATSTGTSGTPQFF